Listed here are 27 T cell receptor beta chains from one sample, sequenced in a study of early stage breast cancer tumors. TCRdb keeps only in-frame clones here, not all; method: immunoSEQ multiplex PCR. The sample holds 15,000 or so clones, around 85% seen once. The sample consisted of normal breast tissue next to the tumor. Receptors originate from a person aged 25-39 years with breast cancer.

The rearrangement joins TRBV5-6 to TRBJ2-3; no clear D. The CDR3 is 11 amino acids. Germline V gives CDR1 SGHDT, CDR2 YYEEEE. The ends were cut back, 0 bases at V and 4 bases at J, with 0 bases in the middle. CDR3 sequence (DNA): TGTGCCAGCAGCTTGGCAGATACGCAGTATTTT. Its translation: CASSLADTQYF.

This chain links TRBV5-5 with TRBJ2-7; 8 bases are shared with TRBD2. V dropped 2 bases and J dropped 6; count of bases not matched to a gene: 10. Germline V CDR1 and CDR2: SGHKS, YYEKEE (reference sequence). The CDR3 is 15 amino acids. The DNA of the CDR3 is TGTGCCAGCAGCTTCTCGCTGGAAGCGGGAGTCGAGCAGTACTTC. This sequence encodes CASSFSLEAGVEQYF.

The chain joins TRBV27 to TRBJ1-1, with a weak D call TRBD1 (5 bases). Germline V CDR1 and CDR2: MNHEY, SMNVEV (reference sequence). Trimming stripped 7 bases from V and 10 bases from J, with 13 bases between. CDR3 size: 11 residues. CDR3 loop: CASTKGQVAFF. The CDR3 nucleotides read TGTGCCAGCACGAAGGGGCAAGTAGCTTTCTTT.

CDR3 region: CASSEARGTVNYGYTF. Written as DNA, the CDR3 is TGTGCCAGCAGTGAAGCGAGAGGGACGGTTAACTATGGCTACACCTTC. The V and J genes are TRBV6-1 and TRBJ1-2, with a possible D match to TRBD1 (5 bases). The CDR3 extends over 16 amino acids. Trimming left V 0 bases short and J 1 base short, with 12 bases between. In germline, CDR1 is MNHNS, CDR2 SASEGT.

This sequence joins TRBV5-4 and TRBJ2-7, with TRBD1 matching 8 bases. The CDR3 consists of 13 residues. V trimming: 5 bases; J trimming: 5 bases; junction bases outside the gene matches: 6. CDR1 and CDR2 (germline): SGHNT, YYREEE (reference sequence). In DNA form, the CDR3 reads TGTGCCAGCAGTAGGACAGGGAGCGACGAGCAGTACTTC. Amino acid sequence: CASSRTGSDEQYF.

The V call is TRBV27, the J call TRBJ2-7; D possibly uses TRBD1 or TRBD2 (5 bases each). The CDR3 is 16 residues long. V was clipped by 2 bases and J by 3 bases, with 17 bases between them. Germline-derived CDR1 and CDR2 are MNHEY and SMNVEV (reference sequence). CDR3 DNA sequence: TGTGCCAGCAGTTTAGGGGGTCGGGGTCAATTCTACGAGCAGTACTTC. Translating it yields CASSLGGRGQFYEQYF.

The V and J genes are TRBV6-5 and TRBJ1-1; 7 nucleotides align to TRBD1. The length of the CDR3 is 15 residues. V was pared by 5 bases and J by 0 bases, with 6 bases of the junction left unmatched. Germline V gives CDR1 MNHEY, CDR2 SVGAGI. CDR3 residues: CASSIGGNMNTEAFF. The CDR3 coding sequence is TGTGCCAGCAGTATAGGGGGCAACATGAACACTGAAGCTTTCTTT.

The chain carries TRBV30 and TRBJ1-1, with D unresolved. The ends were cut back, 0 bases at V and 4 bases at J, with 12 bases in the middle. The CDR3 covers 14 residues. CDR1 and CDR2 from the germline V gene are GTSNPN and SVGIG (reference sequence). CDR3 sequence: CAWSVSPEATEAFF. The CDR3 DNA reads as TGTGCCTGGAGTGTGAGCCCAGAGGCCACTGAAGCTTTCTTT.

The V gene is TRBV19, the J gene TRBJ2-1; weak D call: TRBD1 (6 bases). CDR1 is LNHDA and CDR2 is SQIVND in the germline V gene (reference sequence). V gave up 0 bases and J gave up 4 bases, with 19 bases separating them. CDR3 length equals 18 residues. The CDR3 sequence is CASSIDSVSRGKYNEQFF. DNA of the CDR3: TGTGCCAGTAGTATAGATAGCGTGTCGAGGGGGAAGTACAATGAGCAGTTCTTC.

This sequence joins TRBV2 and TRBJ2-7; D not resolved. V dropped 6 bases and J dropped 0 bases, with 15 bases sitting between them. There are 15 residues in the CDR3. From germline, CDR1 is SNHLY and CDR2 FYNNEI. DNA of the CDR3: TGTGCCAGCAGGGAACAGCCGGTCAACTCCTACGAGCAGTACTTC. It specifies CASREQPVNSYEQYF.

In DNA form, the CDR3 reads TGCGCCAGCAGCTTTAGGACAGGCAGCACAGATACGCAGTATTTT. Protein product: CASSFRTGSTDTQYF. The genes are TRBV5-1 and TRBJ2-3, with 7 bases aligning to TRBD1. The CDR3 sequence is 15 residues long. The germline V gene encodes CDR1 SGHRS and CDR2 YFSETQ. V shed 2 bases, J shed 0 bases, and the junction held 3 bases outside the gene matches.

The chain employs TRBV7-2 and TRBJ2-2, with D unclear. Germline V gives CDR1 SGHTA, CDR2 FQGNSA. V was pared by 0 bases and J by 1 base, with 6 bases between. This CDR3 spans 15 amino acids. The CDR3 nucleotides read TGTGCCAGCAGCTTAGCAGGGCTGAACACCGGGGAGCTGTTTTTT. Amino acid sequence: CASSLAGLNTGELFF.

CDR3 nucleotides: TGTGCCAGCAGCGCGCAACCGGGGACTGAAGCTTTCTTT. Its protein product is CASSAQPGTEAFF. V and J are TRBV7-2 and TRBJ1-1; no definite D call. CDR3 length: 13 residues. Germline V gene data show CDR1 as SGHTA and CDR2 as FQGNSA. Trimming pared 5 bases from V and 5 bases from J, leaving 12 bases between.

V gene TRBV6-4 combines with J gene TRBJ1-1; D is unclear. The CDR3 length is 13 residues. V shed 4 bases and J shed 0 bases, with 6 bases lying between them. Germline CDR1 is MRHNA and CDR2 is SNTAGT. The CDR3 DNA reads as TGTGCCAGCAGTGCTGAGGTGAACACTGAAGCTTTCTTT. The encoded protein is CASSAEVNTEAFF.

The V gene is TRBV19, the J gene TRBJ1-5, with D possibly TRBD1 on 6 matching bases. The length of the CDR3 is 17 residues. Trimming stripped 7 bases from V and 5 bases from J, with 24 bases between. Germline V gives CDR1 LNHDA, CDR2 SQIVND (reference sequence). CDR3: CASTEGQPPMPYQPQHF. Here the CDR3 DNA reads TGTGCCAGTACTGAAGGACAGCCCCCAATGCCCTATCAGCCCCAGCATTTT.

CDR3 nucleotide sequence: TGTGCCATCAGTGGACCAGGGAATGAGCAGTTCTTC. Translated, it gives CAISGPGNEQFF. V and J are TRBV10-3 and TRBJ2-1, with D perhaps TRBD1 (5 bases). Trimming cost V 4 bases and J 7 bases, with 8 bases left between them. The CDR3 runs to 12 residues. From germline, CDR1 is ENHRY and CDR2 SYGVKD.

CDR3 loop: CASREIQTNTEAFF. In nucleotides, the CDR3 is TGTGCCAGCAGAGAGATTCAGACGAACACTGAAGCTTTCTTT. The V gene is TRBV28, the J gene TRBJ1-1; the D is unclear. This CDR3 is built from 14 residues. CDR1 and CDR2 from the germline V gene are MDHEN and SYDVKM. Trimming removed 6 bases from V and 1 base from J, with 12 bases in between.

V usage is TRBV11-1 and J usage is TRBJ1-2; D is unresolved. This CDR3 region has 15 residues. The V gene lost 5 bases and the J gene lost 0 bases, with 13 bases spanning the gap. CDR1 SGHAT and CDR2 FQDESV come from the germline V gene (reference sequence). This chain's CDR3 is CASSPRFQANYGYTF. The CDR3 bases are TGTGCCAGCAGCCCTAGATTTCAGGCTAACTATGGCTACACCTTC.

This clone was recorded once. The chain uses TRBV19 and TRBJ2-7, with TRBD2 matching over 9 bases. J gave up 3 bases and V 0 bases, and 6 bases lay outside the gene matches. Germline assignment: CDR1 LNHDA and CDR2 SQIVND (reference sequence). CDR3 length equals 16 residues. CDR3 residues: CASSIEGVAGVYEQYF. The CDR3 nucleotides are TGTGCCAGTAGTATAGAGGGAGTAGCGGGGGTCTACGAGCAGTACTTC.

The chain joins TRBV6-5 to TRBJ1-2; possible D gene TRBD1, 6 bases. V lost 6 bases to trimming and J lost 5 bases, with 13 bases between them. The CDR3 loop spans 13 amino acids. Per germline, CDR1 MNHEY and CDR2 SVGAGI. CDR3 in DNA: TGTGCCAGCAGCCCGGACAGAAAATATGGCTACACCTTC. It encodes CASSPDRKYGYTF.

This sequence joins TRBV5-6 and TRBJ2-7, with 7 nucleotides matching TRBD2. Germline-derived CDR1 and CDR2 are SGHDT and YYEEEE. The V and J ends lost 0 bases and 6 bases, in that order; junction bases with no gene match: 15. CDR3 length: 17 amino acids. The CDR3 DNA reads as TGTGCCAGCAGCTTGGCCGGGGGGTCTCGCGAGTTGTCCGAGCAGTACTTC. Amino acids: CASSLAGGSRELSEQYF.

This chain connects TRBV7-9 to TRBJ2-2, with 7 bases lining up with TRBD2. Trimming cost V 4 bases and J 11 bases; bases outside gene matches: 10. Germline-derived CDR1 and CDR2 are SEHNR and FQNEAQ (reference sequence). The CDR3 loop spans 14 amino acids. The CDR3, as DNA: TGTGCCAGCAGCTACAGACAGCTAGCGGCCGAGCTGTTTTTT. This sequence encodes CASSYRQLAAELFF.

The V and J genes are TRBV12-5 and TRBJ1-5, with 8 positions matching TRBD1. The CDR3 extends over 14 amino acids. Germline V CDR1 and CDR2: LGHNT, FRNRAP. V shed 3 bases, J shed 7 bases, and the junction held 5 bases outside the gene matches. The chain's CDR3 is CASGLDRGGQPQHF. DNA for the CDR3: TGTGCTAGTGGTTTAGACAGGGGTGGACAGCCCCAGCATTTT.

V gene TRBV4-3 combines with J gene TRBJ2-7, with D tentatively TRBD1 (6 bases). V lost 3 bases, J lost 0 bases, and 12 bases lay in between. CDR1 and CDR2 (germline): LGHNA, YSLEER. The CDR3 runs 15 residues. For the CDR3, the DNA is TGCGCCAGCAGCCACGTGACAGGTTCCTCCTACGAGCAGTACTTC. Amino acid sequence: CASSHVTGSSYEQYF.

V and J are TRBV6-1 and TRBJ2-5; the D gene is possibly TRBD2 (7 bases). V lost 4 bases to trimming and J lost 2 bases, with 11 bases between them. CDR3 length: 14 residues. Germline V CDR1 and CDR2: MNHNS, SASEGT. CDR3 coding DNA: TGTGCCAGCAGTGGGGGGGGGCAGCAAGAGACCCAGTACTTC. Translation gives CASSGGGQQETQYF.

The sample holds one count of this clone. The rearrangement uses TRBV7-6 and TRBJ2-5, with D uncertain. The DNA end is a closer match to TRBJ2-7, so the J assignment may be wrong. Germline V gene lookup returns CDR1 SGHVS and CDR2 FNYEAQ. There are 12 residues in the CDR3. This CDR3 is CASSDSSYEQYF. The CDR3, as DNA: TGTGCCAGCAGCGATAGCTCCTACGAGCAGTACTTC.

This chain joins TRBV5-4 and TRBJ2-7; D unresolved. Germline V gene data show CDR1 as SGHNT and CDR2 as YYREEE (reference sequence). The CDR3 consists of 13 residues. V lost 0 bases to trimming and J lost 9 bases, with 13 bases between them. The chain's CDR3 is CASSLEGSPPQYF. CDR3 bases: TGTGCCAGCAGCTTGGAGGGTTCTCCCCCGCAGTACTTC.